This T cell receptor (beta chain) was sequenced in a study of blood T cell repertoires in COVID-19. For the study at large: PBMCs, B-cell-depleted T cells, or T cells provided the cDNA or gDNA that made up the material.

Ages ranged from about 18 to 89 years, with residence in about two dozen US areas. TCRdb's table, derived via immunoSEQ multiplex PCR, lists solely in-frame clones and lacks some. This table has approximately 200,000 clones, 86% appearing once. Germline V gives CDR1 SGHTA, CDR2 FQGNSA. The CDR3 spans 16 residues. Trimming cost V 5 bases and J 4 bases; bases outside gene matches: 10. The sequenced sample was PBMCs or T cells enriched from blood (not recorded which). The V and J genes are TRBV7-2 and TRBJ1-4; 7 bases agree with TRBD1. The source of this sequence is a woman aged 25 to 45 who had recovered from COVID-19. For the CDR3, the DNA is TGTGCCAGCAGCCGTCTTGAGACAGGGATTAATGAAAAACTGTTTTTT. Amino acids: CASSRLETGINEKLFF.